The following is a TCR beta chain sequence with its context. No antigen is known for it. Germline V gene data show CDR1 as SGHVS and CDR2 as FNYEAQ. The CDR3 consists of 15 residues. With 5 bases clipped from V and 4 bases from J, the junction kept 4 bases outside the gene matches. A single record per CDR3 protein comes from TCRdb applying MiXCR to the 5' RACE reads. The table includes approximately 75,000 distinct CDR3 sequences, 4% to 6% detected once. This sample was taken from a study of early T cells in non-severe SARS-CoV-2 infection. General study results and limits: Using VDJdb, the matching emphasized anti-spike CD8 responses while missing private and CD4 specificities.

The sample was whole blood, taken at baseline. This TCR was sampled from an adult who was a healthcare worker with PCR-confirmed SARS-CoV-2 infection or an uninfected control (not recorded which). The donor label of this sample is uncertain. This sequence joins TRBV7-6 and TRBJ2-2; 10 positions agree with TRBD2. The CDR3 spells CASSQTSGLTGELFF. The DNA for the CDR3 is TGTGCCAGCAGCCAGACTAGCGGGCTCACCGGGGAGCTGTTTTTT.